These 14 T cell receptor beta chains originate from one sample sequenced in a study of T cell responses to AZD1222 COVID-19 vaccine. Sequenced by immunoSEQ multiplex PCR; TCRdb stores in-frame clones only, minus some. The sample includes 150,000 or so clones, over 90% seen only once; the top ten take less than 6.5%. The input for sequencing was peripheral blood, taken on day 0 of AZD1222 vaccination. These receptors came from an adult in good health.

The chain is built from TRBV4-2 and TRBJ2-7, with 10 bases identical to TRBD2. In germline, CDR1 is LGHNA, CDR2 YNFKEQ. This CDR3 region has 17 residues. J gave up 3 bases and V 0 bases, and 8 bases lay outside the gene matches. The CDR3 sequence is CASSQDRAASGSYEQYF. The DNA of the CDR3 is TGTGCCAGCAGCCAAGATAGGGCCGCTAGCGGGAGCTACGAGCAGTACTTC.

The J gene is TRBJ1-5, the V gene TRBV27, with 7 bases aligning to TRBD1. Per germline, CDR1 MNHEY and CDR2 SMNVEV (reference sequence). Unmatched junction bases numbered 5, after V lost 6 bases and J lost 0 bases. The CDR3 runs 15 residues. The chain's CDR3 is CASRTGLYSNQPQHF. The DNA for the CDR3 is TGTGCCAGCAGGACAGGGCTTTATAGCAATCAGCCCCAGCATTTT.

This clone was picked up a small number of times. The V and J genes are TRBV20-1 and TRBJ2-7; unclear D gene. CDR3 length: 11 amino acids. The V gene's germline CDR1 is DFQATT and CDR2 SNEGSKA (reference sequence). The V gene lost 6 bases and the J gene lost 1 base, with 7 bases spanning the gap. In DNA, the CDR3 is TGCAGTGCCCTCGCATCCTACGAGCAGTACTTC. Protein: CSALASYEQYF.

The V gene is TRBV10-3, the J gene TRBJ2-1; TRBD2 matches at 11 bases. The length of the CDR3 is 15 residues. From germline, CDR1 is ENHRY and CDR2 SYGVKD. J gave up 6 bases and V 3 bases, and 4 bases lay outside the gene matches. The CDR3 region is CAISDVAGGSNEQFF. The CDR3 DNA reads TGTGCCATCAGTGATGTAGCGGGAGGGAGCAATGAGCAGTTCTTC.

The V gene is TRBV4-1, the J gene TRBJ1-5; perhaps TRBD1 as D (5 bases). V was cut by 1 base and J by 4 bases, with 11 bases left in between. In germline, CDR1 is MGHRA, CDR2 YSYEKL. CDR3 size: 15 residues. The CDR3 DNA follows: TGCGCCAGCAGCCAAGTGGGGGAGGGAAATCAGCCCCAGCATTTT. It specifies CASSQVGEGNQPQHF.

The chain uses TRBV10-3 and TRBJ2-2; perhaps TRBD2 as D (5 bases). This CDR3 spans 13 amino acids. V was clipped by 3 bases and J by 6 bases, with 8 bases between them. The germline V gene encodes CDR1 ENHRY and CDR2 SYGVKD. Here the CDR3 reads CAISDGVSGELFF. CDR3 DNA: TGTGCCATCAGTGACGGGGTTTCCGGGGAGCTGTTTTTT.

The chain links TRBV7-9 to TRBJ2-3, with TRBD2 matching 7 bases. Germline V CDR1 and CDR2: SEHNR, FQNEAQ (reference sequence). Trimming took 8 bases from V and 4 from J; bases not matched to a gene: 12. The CDR3 loop spans 15 amino acids. The CDR3 spells CASSNLRTSADTQYF. CDR3 in DNA: TGTGCCAGCTCCAACCTCCGGACTAGTGCAGATACGCAGTATTTT.

The chain has TRBV29-1 and TRBJ2-3; D is uncertain. The CDR3 is 10 residues long. Germline V lookup: CDR1 SQVTM, CDR2 ANQGSEA. Trimming took 7 bases from V and 5 from J, leaving 7 bases between them. The CDR3: CSALRDTQYF. The CDR3 nucleotides are TGCAGCGCCCTACGAGATACGCAGTATTTT.

This chain uses TRBV11-3 with TRBJ2-1; 11 bases match TRBD2. The CDR3 covers 15 residues. The V and J ends lost 1 base and 8 bases, in that order; junction bases with no gene match: 4. Germline V gene lookup returns CDR1 SGHNT and CDR2 YENEEA. Here the CDR3 reads CASSLVSSGRYEQFF. DNA for the CDR3: TGTGCCAGCAGCTTAGTCTCTAGCGGGAGGTATGAGCAGTTCTTC.

The chain joins TRBV6-5 to TRBJ1-1; the D is unclear. Germline-derived CDR1 and CDR2 are MNHEY and SVGAGI. There are 13 residues in the CDR3. Trimming cost V 6 bases and J 2 bases, with 10 bases left between them. This chain's CDR3 is CASRNVLNTEAFF. As DNA, the CDR3 is TGTGCCAGCAGGAATGTCCTCAACACTGAAGCTTTCTTT.

The chain uses TRBV30 and TRBJ1-2; D not certain. With 0 bases removed from V and 4 bases from J, the gap between germline ends came to 15 bases. The CDR3 runs to 15 residues. Germline values: CDR1 GTSNPN, CDR2 SVGIG (reference sequence). CDR3 residues: CAWSVLGRSSYGYTF. CDR3 DNA: TGTGCCTGGAGTGTACTCGGCAGGTCTAGCTATGGCTACACCTTC.

This rearrangement joins TRBV2 to TRBJ1-2; D is unresolved. This CDR3 has 14 residues. V lost 4 bases and J 8 bases, leaving 17 bases between the germline ends. Per germline, CDR1 SNHLY and CDR2 FYNNEI. The CDR3 protein is CASSVDTRSDGYTF. As DNA, the CDR3 is TGTGCCAGCAGTGTCGACACGCGGAGTGACGGCTACACCTTC.

The chain employs TRBV11-2 and TRBJ2-4, with 7 bases fitting TRBD1. CDR3 length: 14 amino acids. V shed 3 bases and J 7 bases; nucleotides not matched to a gene: 6. Germline V gives CDR1 SGHAT, CDR2 FQNNGV. Written as DNA, the CDR3 is TGTGCCAGCAGCTTTTTAGGGGGCACGAACATTCAGTACTTC. Its translation is CASSFLGGTNIQYF.

The chain combines TRBV7-8 with TRBJ2-1, with D perhaps matching TRBD1 or TRBD2 (5 bases each). The CDR3 runs to 14 residues. Germline values: CDR1 SGHVS, CDR2 FQNEAQ. Trimming took off 5 bases at V and 6 bases at J, with 14 bases between the two ends. CDR3 nucleotides: TGTGCCAGCAGCCCCGGGACCCCCCGCAATGAGCAGTTCTTC. Translating it yields CASSPGTPRNEQFF.